Listed below are T cell receptor beta chains from one sample, sequenced in a study of technical replicates of blood from several donors. Generated by immunoSEQ multiplex PCR, the TCRdb table keeps only in-frame clones and is missing some. Of approximately 73,000 clones listed, around nine tenths are singletons. Material: T cells isolated from PBMCs. These receptors came from a human donor in good health. CDR3s include the opening cysteine and the closing phenylalanine or tryptophan. Each record gives: CDR3 DNA, CDR3 protein, D gene, clone size, V gene, J gene. A D gene is named only where the DNA matches it firmly. Clone size, where shown, is once, few, many, or a class for clones that have expanded.

CDR3nt: TGCAGCGCTAGACTAAGGTCGCTCTTCGACGAGCAGTACTTC
CDR3aa: CSARLRSLFDEQYF
d_gene: NA
abundance: NA
v_gene: TRBV29-1
j_gene: TRBJ2-7

CDR3nt: TGTGCCAGCAGCGTTAACAGGGGAAACTCTGGAAACACCATATATTTT
CDR3aa: CASSVNRGNSGNTIYF
d_gene: TRBD1
abundance: NA
v_gene: TRBV9
j_gene: TRBJ1-3

CDR3nt: TGTGCCAGCAGCTTCAGGGGGGAAAACTATGGCTACACCTTC
CDR3aa: CASSFRGENYGYTF
d_gene: TRBD1
abundance: NA
v_gene: TRBV7-9
j_gene: TRBJ1-2

CDR3nt: TGCAGCGTTGATCGAGCGGGAGCCTACAATGAGCAGTTCTTC
CDR3aa: CSVDRAGAYNEQFF
d_gene: TRBD2
abundance: NA
v_gene: TRBV29-1
j_gene: TRBJ2-1

CDR3nt: TGTGCCAGCAGCTTACTTCTAGCGGGAGAGCATCCAGATACGCAGTATTTT
CDR3aa: CASSLLLAGEHPDTQYF
d_gene: TRBD2
abundance: NA
v_gene: TRBV28
j_gene: TRBJ2-3

CDR3nt: TGTGCCAGCAGTGAAGGGTACAGGAACAATCAGCCCCAGCATTTT
CDR3aa: CASSEGYRNNQPQHF
d_gene: NA
abundance: few
v_gene: TRBV6-1
j_gene: TRBJ1-5

CDR3nt: TGTGCCAGCAGCCAAGTTCTGCTCGGGGGCTACGAGCAGTACTTC
CDR3aa: CASSQVLLGGYEQYF
d_gene: NA
abundance: NA
v_gene: TRBV14
j_gene: TRBJ2-7

CDR3nt: TGTGCCAGCAGTGGAAACTACTTCTCTGGGGCCAACGTCCTGACTTTC
CDR3aa: CASSGNYFSGANVLTF
d_gene: NA
abundance: NA
v_gene: TRBV6-1
j_gene: TRBJ2-6

CDR3nt: TGCAGCGCTGACACCGGGACTAGAGACGAGCAGTACTTC
CDR3aa: CSADTGTRDEQYF
d_gene: TRBD2
abundance: NA
v_gene: TRBV29-1
j_gene: TRBJ2-7

CDR3nt: TGTGCCAGCAGCCCATCGGGTACGTTCTACAATGAGCAGTTCTTC
CDR3aa: CASSPSGTFYNEQFF
d_gene: NA
abundance: NA
v_gene: TRBV14
j_gene: TRBJ2-1

CDR3nt: TGTGCCAGCAGAAGCTTACCGAACACTGAAGCTTTCTTT
CDR3aa: CASRSLPNTEAFF
d_gene: NA
abundance: NA
v_gene: TRBV6-5
j_gene: TRBJ1-1

CDR3nt: TGTGCCTGGAGTGACAGGGACGACGGGGAGCTGTTTTTT
CDR3aa: CAWSDRDDGELFF
d_gene: NA
abundance: NA
v_gene: TRBV30
j_gene: TRBJ2-2

CDR3nt: TGTGCCAGCAGCTTAAATGTGGGACAGGGTCTTCGCCAAGAGACCCAGTACTTC
CDR3aa: CASSLNVGQGLRQETQYF
d_gene: TRBD1
abundance: NA
v_gene: TRBV7-3
j_gene: TRBJ2-5

CDR3nt: TGTGCCAGCAGCGGCGAAGTGGAGGCAGATACGCAGTATTTT
CDR3aa: CASSGEVEADTQYF
d_gene: NA
abundance: NA
v_gene: TRBV2
j_gene: TRBJ2-3

CDR3nt: TGTGCCAGCAGCGTCGGACAGGGAAGGGTATTTGGAAATGAAAAACTGTTTTTT
CDR3aa: CASSVGQGRVFGNEKLFF
d_gene: TRBD1
abundance: NA
v_gene: TRBV9
j_gene: TRBJ1-4

CDR3nt: TGTGCCAGCAGCCCAGGGACAGTGTACGAGCAGTACTTC
CDR3aa: CASSPGTVYEQYF
d_gene: TRBD1
abundance: NA
v_gene: TRBV7-9
j_gene: TRBJ2-7

CDR3nt: TGTGCCTGGAGTGTACGGACAGACTATGGCTACACCTTC
CDR3aa: CAWSVRTDYGYTF
d_gene: NA
abundance: once
v_gene: TRBV30
j_gene: TRBJ1-2

CDR3nt: TGTGCCAGCAGAGGCCTAGCGGGAGCGCCAGATACGCAGTATTTT
CDR3aa: CASRGLAGAPDTQYF
d_gene: NA
abundance: NA
v_gene: TRBV21-1
j_gene: TRBJ2-3

CDR3nt: TGTGCCTGGAGTGTGTCGCAGGGGAGGGTGAATCAGCCCCAGCATTTT
CDR3aa: CAWSVSQGRVNQPQHF
d_gene: NA
abundance: few
v_gene: TRBV30
j_gene: TRBJ1-5

CDR3nt: TGTGCCAGCAGCCTGACGGGACTAGCGGGAGACAAAAGGAACTTC
CDR3aa: CASSLTGLAGDKRNF
d_gene: TRBD2
abundance: NA
v_gene: TRBV5-6
j_gene: TRBJ2-7

CDR3nt: TGCGCCAGCAGTCCTGGGCACAGCACAGATACGCAGTATTTT
CDR3aa: CASSPGHSTDTQYF
d_gene: NA
abundance: few
v_gene: TRBV10-1
j_gene: TRBJ2-3

CDR3nt: TGTGCCAGCAGGCCGACGGGGGGGCTTAGGGAGACCCAGTACTTC
CDR3aa: CASRPTGGLRETQYF
d_gene: TRBD2
abundance: NA
v_gene: TRBV28
j_gene: TRBJ2-5

CDR3nt: TGTGCCAGCAGCTTAGATATGCTCGGGGATGGCTACACCTTC
CDR3aa: CASSLDMLGDGYTF
d_gene: NA
abundance: NA
v_gene: TRBV11-2
j_gene: TRBJ1-2

CDR3nt: TGCGCCAGCAGCCAAGACGGACTGAGCAATCAGCCCCAGCATTTT
CDR3aa: CASSQDGLSNQPQHF
d_gene: NA
abundance: few
v_gene: TRBV4-1
j_gene: TRBJ1-5

CDR3nt: TGTGCCAGCAGCTGGGGCTCGGTGGCTTCCTACGAGCAGTACTTC
CDR3aa: CASSWGSVASYEQYF
d_gene: NA
abundance: NA
v_gene: TRBV5-5
j_gene: TRBJ2-7